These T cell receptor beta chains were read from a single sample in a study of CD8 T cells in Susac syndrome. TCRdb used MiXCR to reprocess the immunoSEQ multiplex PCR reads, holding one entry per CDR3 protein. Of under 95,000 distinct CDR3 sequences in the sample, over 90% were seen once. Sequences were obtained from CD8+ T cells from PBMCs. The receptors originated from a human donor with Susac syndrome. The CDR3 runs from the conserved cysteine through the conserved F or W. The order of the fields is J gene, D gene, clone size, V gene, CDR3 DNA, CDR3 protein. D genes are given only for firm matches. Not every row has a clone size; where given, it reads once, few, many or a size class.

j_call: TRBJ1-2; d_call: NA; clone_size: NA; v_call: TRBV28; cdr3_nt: TGTGCCAGCAGAATCGGGGGGGCGGAAGGCTACACCTTC; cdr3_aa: CASRIGGAEGYTF
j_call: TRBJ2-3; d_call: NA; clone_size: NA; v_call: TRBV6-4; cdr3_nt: TGTGCCAGCAGTGACTCGGATACGCAGTATTTT; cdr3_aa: CASSDSDTQYF
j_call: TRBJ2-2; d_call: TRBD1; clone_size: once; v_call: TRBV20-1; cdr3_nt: TGCAGTGCTAGACAACAGGGGGATAATACCGGGGAGCTGTTTTTT; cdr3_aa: CSARQQGDNTGELFF
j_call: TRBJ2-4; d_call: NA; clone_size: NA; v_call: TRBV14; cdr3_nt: TGTGCCAGCAGCCAAGTCGCGGCAGACATTCAGTACTTC; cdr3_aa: CASSQVAADIQYF
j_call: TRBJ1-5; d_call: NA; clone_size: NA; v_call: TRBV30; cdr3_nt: TGTGCCTGGAGAGCTGGGCTCGGTCAGCCCCAGCATTTT; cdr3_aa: CAWRAGLGQPQHF
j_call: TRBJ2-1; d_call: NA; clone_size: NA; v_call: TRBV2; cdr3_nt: TGTGCCAGCAGTGAATCACAGGGAGCCCTCTTC; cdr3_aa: CASSESQGALF
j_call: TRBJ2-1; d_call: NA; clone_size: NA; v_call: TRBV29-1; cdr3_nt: TGCACCCTCGGGTCTTACAATGAGCAGTTCTTC; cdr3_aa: CTLGSYNEQFF
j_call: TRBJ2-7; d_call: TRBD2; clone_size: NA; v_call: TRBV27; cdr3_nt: TGTGCCAGCAGTTATCTAGCGGGTAGTTGGGGCGAGCAGTACTTC; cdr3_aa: CASSYLAGSWGEQYF
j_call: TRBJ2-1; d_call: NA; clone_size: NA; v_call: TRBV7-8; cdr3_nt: TGTGCCTGCAGCTTATGGGGCAGGGGATCCCACAATGAGCAGTTCTTC; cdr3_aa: CACSLWGRGSHNEQFF
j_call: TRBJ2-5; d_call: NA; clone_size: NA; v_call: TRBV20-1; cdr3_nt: TGCAGTGCTAGAGATCGATTGGTGGGAGATGTTCGCGAGACCCAGTACTTC; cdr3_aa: CSARDRLVGDVRETQYF
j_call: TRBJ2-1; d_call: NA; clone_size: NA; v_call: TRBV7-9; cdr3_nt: TGTGCCAGCAGCCCACCCGACGGAAGCTCCTACAATGAGCAGTTCTTC; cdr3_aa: CASSPPDGSSYNEQFF
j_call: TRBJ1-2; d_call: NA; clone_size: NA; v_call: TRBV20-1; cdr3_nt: TGCAGTGCCATAGGAGACAGCGACCCCCATTATGGCTACACCTTC; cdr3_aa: CSAIGDSDPHYGYTF
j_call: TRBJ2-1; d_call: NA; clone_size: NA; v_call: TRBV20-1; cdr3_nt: TGCAGTGCTAGCCTTCTAGGTCCGAACTACAATGAGCAGTTCTTC; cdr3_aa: CSASLLGPNYNEQFF
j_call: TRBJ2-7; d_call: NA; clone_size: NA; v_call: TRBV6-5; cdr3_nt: TGTGCCAGCAGTTACGGGGCAGGGAGCGACGAGCAGTACTTC; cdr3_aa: CASSYGAGSDEQYF
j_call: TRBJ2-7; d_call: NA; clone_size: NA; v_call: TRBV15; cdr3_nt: TGTGCCACCAGCATATATACGGGTTCCTACGAGCAGTACTTC; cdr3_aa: CATSIYTGSYEQYF
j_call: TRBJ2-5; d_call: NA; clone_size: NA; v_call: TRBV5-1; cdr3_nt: TGCGCCAGCAGCTTGGAGGCCGACCGTGGGACCCAGTACTTC; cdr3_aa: CASSLEADRGTQYF
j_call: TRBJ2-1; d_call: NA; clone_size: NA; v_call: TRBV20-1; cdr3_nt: TGCAGTGCTAGGACGACCTCTACCTACAATGAGCAGTTCTTC; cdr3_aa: CSARTTSTYNEQFF
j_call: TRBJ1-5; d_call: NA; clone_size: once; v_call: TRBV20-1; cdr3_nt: TGCAGTGCTCAAGTCAGGGTAGCCAATCAGCCCCAGCATTTT; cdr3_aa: CSAQVRVANQPQHF
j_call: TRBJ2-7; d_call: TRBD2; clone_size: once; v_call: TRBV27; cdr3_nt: TGTGCCAGCAGTTTAGTAGCGGGAGATCCCTACGAGCAGTACTTC; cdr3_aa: CASSLVAGDPYEQYF
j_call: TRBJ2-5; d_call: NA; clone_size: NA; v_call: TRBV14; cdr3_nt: TGTGCCAGCAGCCAAGAGATGGGATTGGAGACCCAGTACTTC; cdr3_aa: CASSQEMGLETQYF
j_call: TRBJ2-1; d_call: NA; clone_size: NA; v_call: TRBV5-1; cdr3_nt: TGCGCCAGCAGCCTTATTGACACCAATGAGCAGTTCTTC; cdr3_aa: CASSLIDTNEQFF
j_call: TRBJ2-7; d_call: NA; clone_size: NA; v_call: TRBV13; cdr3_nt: TGTGCCAGCAGCTTAGGGGACTACGACTACGAGCAGTACTTC; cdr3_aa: CASSLGDYDYEQYF
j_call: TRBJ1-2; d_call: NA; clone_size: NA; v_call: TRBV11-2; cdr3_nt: TGTGCCAGCAGCTTCGATAACTATGGCTACACCTTC; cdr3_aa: CASSFDNYGYTF
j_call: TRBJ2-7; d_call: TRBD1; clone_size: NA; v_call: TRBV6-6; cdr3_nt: TGTGCCAGCAGTTACGGGACAGGGGGTGAAGAGCAGTACTTC; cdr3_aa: CASSYGTGGEEQYF
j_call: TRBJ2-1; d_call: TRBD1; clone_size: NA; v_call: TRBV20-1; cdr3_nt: TGCAGTGCTAGAGACCGGACAGGCTACAATGAGCAGTTCTTC; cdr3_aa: CSARDRTGYNEQFF
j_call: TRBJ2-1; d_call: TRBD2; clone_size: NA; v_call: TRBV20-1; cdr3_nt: TGCAGTGCTAGAGGAGTGACTAGCCTTGTGGGTAATGAGCAGTTCTTC; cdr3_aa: CSARGVTSLVGNEQFF
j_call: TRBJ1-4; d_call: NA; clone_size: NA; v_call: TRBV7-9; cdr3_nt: TGTGCCAGCAGTTCCGGCGGCCGAGGAAGTGAAAAACTGTTTTTT; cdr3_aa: CASSSGGRGSEKLFF
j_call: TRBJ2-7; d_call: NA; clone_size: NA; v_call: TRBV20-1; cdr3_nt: TGCAGTGCTAGAGAGCTAAGCATCGAGCAGTACTTC; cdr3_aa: CSARELSIEQYF